One sample yielded the 31 T cell receptor beta chains listed below, sequenced in a study of T cells after yellow fever vaccination. TCRdb recomputed calls from the 5' RACE reads with MiXCR, one row per CDR3 protein. The sample shows roughly 300,000 distinct CDR3 sequences, approximately 8% of them seen only once. Here the sequenced sample was PBMCs, taken approximately 47 days after the first yellow fever vaccination. Receptors were obtained from a man younger than 35 who received the YFV17D yellow fever vaccine.

This clonotype occurred a few times. Here the CDR3 DNA reads TGTGCCAGCAGACTAACGGGGGGGTACACTGAAGCTTTCTTT. It translates to CASRLTGGYTEAFF. The V gene is TRBV12-3 or TRBV12-4, the J gene TRBJ1-1, with D perhaps TRBD1 (5 bases). The CDR3 sequence is 14 residues long. Between the trimmed V and J ends, which lost 6 bases and 3 bases, there was a span of 14 bases.

This clonotype was observed a handful of times. The chain joins TRBV12-3 or TRBV12-4 to TRBJ2-5; weak D call: TRBD1 (5 bases). The CDR3 is 13 residues long. Trimming shortened V by 6 bases and J by 6 bases, and 14 bases separated the two germline ends. The CDR3 sequence is CASRGPGIQTQYF. CDR3 nucleotide sequence: TGTGCCAGCAGGGGGCCAGGGATACAGACCCAGTACTTC.

V and J are TRBV7-9 and TRBJ1-6; no clear D. The CDR3 runs 15 residues. Germline V gene sequence: CDR1 SEHNR, CDR2 FQNEAQ (reference sequence). The ends were cut back, 5 bases at V and 6 bases at J, with 14 bases in the middle. The CDR3 sequence is CASSPDLGSNSPLHF. Here the CDR3 DNA reads TGTGCCAGCAGCCCCGATCTGGGTTCTAATTCACCCCTCCACTTT.

This clonotype was found many times. DNA for the CDR3: TGTGCCAGCAGCTTAGCGCCTGAGGGGGGAAAACTGTTTTTT. This codes for CASSLAPEGGKLFF. The chain uses TRBV7-6 and TRBJ1-4; maybe TRBD1 (6 bases). CDR3 length: 14 residues. Germline CDR1 reads SGHVS; CDR2 reads FNYEAQ. V was trimmed by 0 bases and J by 10 bases, leaving 12 bases between them. The entire variable domain, with the rest obtained from reference TRBV7-6 and TRBJ1-4, is as follows: GAGVSQSPRYKVTKRGQDVALRCDPISGHVSLYWYRQALGQGPEFLTYFNYEAQQDKSGLPNDRFSAERPEGSISTLTIQRTEQRDSAMYRCASSLAPEGGKLFFGSGTQLSVL.

This clonotype was counted only a few times. V and J are TRBV6-6 and TRBJ2-5; the D is unclear. Trimming left V 8 bases short and J 0 bases short, with 10 bases between. The CDR3 sequence is 13 residues long. Germline V gene data show CDR1 as MNHNY and CDR2 as SVGAGI (reference sequence). The CDR3 region has the DNA TGTGCCAGCGCCGACCCGTACCAAGAGACCCAGTACTTC. As protein: CASADPYQETQYF.

This clonotype was recorded a few times. The chain is built from TRBV5-4 and TRBJ1-1; possible D gene TRBD1, 5 bases. V was shortened by 4 bases and J by 0 bases, with 13 bases between the two germline ends. CDR3 length: 15 amino acids. The germline V gene encodes CDR1 SGHNT and CDR2 YYREEE (reference sequence). CDR3 nucleotides: TGTGCCAGCAGCCGGGAGGGGAGAATGAACACTGAAGCTTTCTTT. Translating it yields CASSREGRMNTEAFF.

The rearrangement uses TRBV20-1 and TRBJ1-6, with TRBD1 matching over 8 bases. The germline CDR1 and CDR2 sequences are DFQATT and SNEGSKA (reference sequence). The V and J ends lost 7 bases and 6 bases, in that order; junction bases with no gene match: 17. The CDR3 has 17 residues. The CDR3: CSEGPPQDRAFNSPLHF. CDR3 coding DNA: TGCAGTGAGGGGCCTCCCCAGGACAGGGCCTTTAATTCACCCCTCCACTTT.

This clonotype was counted ten times or more. The chain couples TRBV4-1 to TRBJ2-7, with 12 positions matching TRBD2. With 0 bases clipped from V and 4 bases from J, the junction kept 1 base outside the gene matches. This CDR3 has 15 amino acids. From germline, CDR1 is MGHRA and CDR2 YSYEKL. For the CDR3, the DNA is TGCGCCAGCAGCCAAGATCTAGCGGGGGGGTACGAGCAGTACTTC. The encoded protein is CASSQDLAGGYEQYF.

This clonotype was found a few times. The chain recombines TRBV19 with TRBJ2-1; 14 nucleotides align to TRBD2. There are 17 residues in the CDR3. With V trimmed by 3 bases and J by 5 bases, 6 bases remained unmatched. Per the germline V gene, CDR1 is LNHDA and CDR2 is SQIVND (reference sequence). The CDR3 DNA is TGTGCCAGTAGTATCCCACCGGGACTAGCGGGGGACAATGAGCAGTTCTTC. It encodes CASSIPPGLAGDNEQFF.

This clonotype was counted only a few times. CDR3 sequence reads: CASSSGGDEQYV. CDR3 sequence (DNA): TGTGCCAGCAGTTCGGGGGGGGACGAGCAGTACGTC. The chain recombines TRBV28 with TRBJ2-7; 8 bases match TRBD2. V shed 4 bases, J shed 5 bases, and the junction held 1 base outside the gene matches. The CDR3 consists of 12 residues. CDR1 MDHEN and CDR2 SYDVKM come from the germline V gene.

This clonotype was counted a few times. This chain connects TRBV6-2 or TRBV6-3 to TRBJ2-5; no firm D call. From germline, CDR1 is MNHEY and CDR2 SVGEGT. The CDR3 totals 15 residues. Trimming took 6 bases from V and 2 from J, leaving 16 bases between them. The CDR3 is CASSHPVGGQETQYF. The CDR3 DNA reads TGTGCCAGCAGCCACCCGGTCGGTGGGCAAGAGACCCAGTACTTC.

Worth noting for this clonotype: Germline is not matched at one junction end, which may reflect a read error. The chain uses TRBV7-9 and TRBJ2-5, with TRBD1 matching over 7 bases. The germline V gene has CDR1 SEHNR and CDR2 FQNEAQ (reference sequence). This CDR3 has 14 residues. DNA of the CDR3: TGTGCCAGCAGACGACAGGGAAACCAGGAGACCCAGTACTTC. Residues: CASRRQGNQETQYF.

This clonotype was seen many times. This chain links TRBV4-2 with TRBJ2-1; D is undetermined. The CDR3 length is 13 residues. Trimming removed 0 bases from V and 10 bases from J, with 10 bases in between. Germline loops: CDR1 LGHNA, CDR2 YNFKEQ. CDR3 bases: TGTGCCAGCAGCCAAGATACGAACCGGGAGCAGTTCTTC. It specifies CASSQDTNREQFF.

The CDR3 spells CASSNSGRYEKLFF. CDR3 coding DNA: TGTGCCAGCAGCAATTCAGGGAGGTACGAAAAACTGTTTTTT. The chain carries TRBV21-1 and TRBJ1-4. TRBV21-1 is a known pseudogene. There are 14 residues in the CDR3.

The rearrangement uses TRBV7-8 and TRBJ1-2; unclear D gene. This CDR3 is built from 14 residues. Germline V lookup: CDR1 SGHVS, CDR2 FQNEAQ. Between the trimmed V and J ends, which lost 5 bases and 4 bases, there was a span of 14 bases. The CDR3 DNA reads TGTGCCAGCAGCGCTGTGGGGTTGGGCTATGGCTACACCTTC. Protein: CASSAVGLGYGYTF.

The CDR3 loop is CAILGQGLDTQYF. The DNA for the CDR3 is TGTGCCATCCTCGGACAGGGGTTAGATACGCAGTATTTT. V and J are TRBV10-3 and TRBJ2-3; 9 bases line up with TRBD1. J gave up 5 bases and V 8 bases, and 5 bases lay outside the gene matches. The CDR3 loop spans 13 amino acids. In germline, CDR1 is ENHRY, CDR2 SYGVKD.

This clonotype was counted a few times. In DNA form, the CDR3 reads TGCAGCGTTGAAGGTCGAGGGGGCGCCGCCTACGAGCAGTACTTC. Protein sequence: CSVEGRGGAAYEQYF. The chain employs TRBV29-1 and TRBJ2-7; 7 nucleotides match TRBD1. This CDR3 contains 15 residues. Trimming cost V 1 base and J 2 bases; bases outside gene matches: 8. Germline-derived CDR1 and CDR2 are SQVTM and ANQGSEA.

This clonotype was picked up a small number of times. The rearrangement uses TRBV6-1 and TRBJ2-1; 8 bases align to TRBD2. There are 16 residues in the CDR3. V lost 7 bases, J lost 2 bases, and 10 bases stayed unmatched. Per germline, CDR1 MNHNS and CDR2 SASEGT. The CDR3 coding sequence is TGTGCCAGCACCCGGGGGGGCCTATTGACCTACAATGAGCAGTTCTTC. It encodes CASTRGGLLTYNEQFF.

The sample holds a few counts of this clonotype. The rearrangement joins TRBV7-3 to TRBJ2-3; D is uncertain. The CDR3 length is 15 residues. Germline-derived CDR1 and CDR2 are SGHTA and FQGTGA. V lost 2 bases and J lost 1, with 10 bases in between. The DNA of the CDR3 is TGTGCCAGCAGCTTACAACAAAGTGGCACAGATACGCAGTATTTT. This translates into CASSLQQSGTDTQYF.

The CDR3 spells CATAYESSYEQYV. The CDR3 DNA follows: TGTGCCACGGCATATGAGAGCTCCTACGAGCAGTACGTC. The chain links TRBV10-3 to TRBJ2-7; D unclear. V was pared by 10 bases and J by 0 bases, with 13 bases between. Germline CDR1 and CDR2: ENHRY and SYGVKD. CDR3 length: 13 residues.

The J gene is TRBJ1-1, the V gene TRBV6-2 or TRBV6-3; 7 bases line up with TRBD1. CDR3 length: 14 amino acids. Germline CDR1 and CDR2: MNHEY and SVGEGT. The junction had 7 bases not matched to a gene; V was cut back by 5 bases and J by 4 bases. The CDR3 reads CASSHRGLGTEAFF. In DNA, the CDR3 is TGTGCCAGCAGTCACAGGGGCCTCGGCACTGAAGCTTTCTTT.

CDR3 DNA: TGTGCCAGCAGCGCCTGGGACAGGTTATACAATGAGCAGTTCTTC. This translates into CASSAWDRLYNEQFF. The rearrangement uses TRBV9 and TRBJ2-1; 8 positions agree with TRBD1. Trimming cost V 3 bases and J 4 bases; bases outside gene matches: 6. The CDR3 contains 15 residues. Germline-derived CDR1 and CDR2 are SGDLS and YYNGEE.

The V and J genes are TRBV10-3 and TRBJ1-1, with D possibly being TRBD1 (6 bases). V lost 10 bases, J lost 11 bases, and 20 bases lay in between. CDR3 length equals 12 residues. From germline, CDR1 is ENHRY and CDR2 SYGVKD. CDR3 protein: CASSGQRERAFF. CDR3 bases: TGTGCCAGCTCCGGACAGAGGGAGCGGGCTTTCTTT.

V is TRBV11-2 and J is TRBJ1-2; 12 bases agree with TRBD1. This CDR3 is built from 19 residues. V gave up 4 bases and J gave up 3 bases; unmatched junction bases: 15. Germline values: CDR1 SGHAT, CDR2 FQNNGV. CDR3 in amino acids: CASSYILSRDRGRYYGYTF. CDR3 bases: TGTGCCAGCAGCTATATCCTATCACGGGACAGGGGGCGATACTATGGCTACACCTTC.

This clonotype was counted between two and nine times. The CDR3, as DNA: TGTGCCAGCAGTGAAGCGACAGGGGGCCCCTATGGCTACACCTTC. Its translation: CASSEATGGPYGYTF. V gene TRBV2 combines with J gene TRBJ1-2; the match to TRBD1 covers 10 bases. Trimming at V came to 0 bases and at J to 4 bases, leaving 2 bases not matched to a gene. The CDR3 totals 15 residues. Germline values: CDR1 SNHLY, CDR2 FYNNEI. Drawing the rest from reference TRBV2 and TRBJ1-2, the complete variable domain is EPEVTQTPSHQVTQMGQEVILRCVPISNHLYFYWYRQILGQKVEFLVSFYNNEISEKSEIFDDQFSVERPDGSNFTLKIRSTKLEDSAMYFCASSEATGGPYGYTFGSGTRLTVV.

This clonotype was detected a few times. CDR3: CAIRPRDPTHYGYTF. CDR3 in DNA: TGTGCCATCAGGCCCCGGGACCCTACGCACTATGGCTACACCTTC. This chain links TRBV10-3 with TRBJ1-2, with TRBD1 as a possible D gene (5 bases). The CDR3 is made up of 15 amino acids. The germline gives CDR1 ENHRY, CDR2 SYGVKD. Trimming stripped 6 bases from V and 3 bases from J, with 17 bases between.

There are many counts of this clonotype. The chain couples TRBV7-2 to TRBJ2-5; TRBD1 might be the D (7 bases). Germline V gene data show CDR1 as SGHTA and CDR2 as FQGNSA. CDR3 length: 14 residues. Trimming left V 4 bases short and J 2 bases short, with 11 bases between. The CDR3 DNA reads TGTGCCAGCAGCTGGCAGGGGGGACAAGAGACCCAGTACTTC. This translates into CASSWQGGQETQYF.

J is TRBJ2-7 and V is TRBV3-1; tentatively, D is TRBD2 (5 bases). Germline CDR1 LGHDT, CDR2 YNNKEL (reference sequence). Trimming shortened V by 2 bases and J by 3 bases, and 11 bases separated the two germline ends. CDR3 size: 14 residues. The CDR3 region has the DNA TGTGCCAGCAGCCAACGCCCGGACTTCTACGAGCAGTACTTC. Amino acid sequence: CASSQRPDFYEQYF.

The rearrangement joins TRBV10-1 to TRBJ2-3; TRBD1 might be the D (6 bases). Germline CDR1 is WNHNN and CDR2 is SYGVQD (reference sequence). Between the trimmed V and J ends, which lost 5 bases and 2 bases, there was a span of 14 bases. The CDR3 loop spans 15 amino acids. DNA for the CDR3: TGCGCCAGCAGTTCTTATCGGGACACCACAGATACGCAGTATTTT. Translated, it gives CASSSYRDTTDTQYF.

This clonotype was recorded many times. This chain links TRBV6-4 with TRBJ2-3; D is ambiguous. The CDR3 consists of 15 residues. V lost 4 bases to trimming and J lost 1 base, with 12 bases between them. Germline-derived CDR1 and CDR2 are MRHNA and SNTAGT. The CDR3 nucleotides are TGTGCCAGCAGTGCTGGCGGAGTTGGCACAGATACGCAGTATTTT. It codes for CASSAGGVGTDTQYF.

This chain links TRBV12-2 with TRBJ1-1; TRBD1, the D gene given by the table, was not confirmed from the DNA. TRBV12-2 is noted as a pseudogene. The CDR3 sequence is 16 residues long. This CDR3 reads CASRSPPSTLNTEAFF. CDR3 DNA: TGTGCAAGTCGCTCGCCCCCCAGTACTCTGAACACTGAAGCTTTCTTT.